A selection of T cell receptor beta chains follows, all from one sample in a study of T-cell reconstitution after alpha-beta-depleted transplantation in children. TCRdb passed the PCR reads through MiXCR, listing each CDR3 protein once. The sample has some 240,000 distinct CDR3 sequences; over 9.5% are singletons. Sequenced here: PBMCs from the stem cell graft donor, sampled from the stem cell graft. The receptors stem from a human donor who donated a stem cell graft to a child with SCID. Each CDR3 is given without its conserved first and last residue.

TRBV6-1	TRBJ1-3	ASSRDAAGNTIY
TRBV29-1	TRBJ2-7	SVEARRYEQY
TRBV7-8	TRBJ2-3	ASSIRGLRVSRTDTQY
TRBV20-1	TRBJ1-1	SARDVRQGSPRGYAF
TRBV12-3/TRBV12-4	TRBJ1-4	ASSADPTSWNEKLF
TRBV20-1	TRBJ2-5	SASGLLQETQY
TRBV5-1	TRBJ1-1	ASSPGWTGTEAF
TRBV5-8	TRBJ2-7	ASSPTGTGNYEQY
TRBV5-1	TRBJ2-2	ASSLAPAGTGELF
TRBV5-1	TRBJ1-2	ASSTAQTDGYT
TRBV6-1	TRBJ2-3	ASIRSSYYTDTQY
TRBV5-5	TRBJ1-6	ASSIQGLGGSPLH
TRBV5-1	TRBJ2-1	ASSLAGGQVSF
TRBV9	TRBJ1-2	ASSAHRTANYGYT
TRBV4-2	TRBJ2-1	ASSRSDPGLNEQF
TRBV7-9	TRBJ2-1	ASSLGTVPINEQF